The text below deals with one T cell receptor (beta chain). What it binds is not known. Naive CD8 cells were CD45RO-negative, positively selected for CCR7, excluding terminally differentiated effector memory CD45RA+ cells. Adults of Caucasian background living in Nashville, Tennessee made up all donors. The CDR3 extends over 17 amino acids. Germline lookup yields CDR1 SNHLY and CDR2 FYNNEI. Trimming took 8 bases from V and 2 from J, leaving 21 bases between them. This entry comes from a study of shared clonotypes between healthy human individuals. The study, taken as a whole, reports: The study generally estimated greater richness for naive than memory subsets. Approximately 5% was the fraction of naive CD4 clonotypes found shared across a few donors. Generation probabilities were higher for clonotypes shared across all four sorted-subset donors than for unshared ones.

Using immunoSEQ multiplex PCR, the repertoire was profiled, and TCRdb retains in-frame clones only, with some absent. Of roughly 600,000 clones in the sample, 98% were seen once. The TCR sequence derives from a man aged 25 to 40 in good health. Sequenced input: naive CD8+ T cells sorted from blood. The chain employs TRBV2 and TRBJ2-2; either TRBD1 or TRBD2 may fit D (5 bases each). In nucleotides, the CDR3 is TGTGCCAGCGGATGGGGACGGACCGAGTCAAACACCGGGGAGCTGTTTTTT. This sequence encodes CASGWGRTESNTGELFF.